The 6 T cell receptor beta chains given below trace back to one sample, sequenced in a study of cytomegalovirus exposure and HLA in healthy donors. PCR primers comprised 60 Vbeta and 13 Jbeta primers. Here immunoSEQ multiplex PCR was the method, and the copy in TCRdb shows in-frame clones only, minus some. Recorded here are more than 95,000 clones; the top ten clones represent 2% to 2.5%. The sequenced material came from PBMCs. These TCRs come from a man in his forties in good health and CMV-seronegative.

This chain links TRBV15 with TRBJ2-3; 9 bases fit TRBD2. V gave up 1 base and J gave up 6 bases; unmatched junction bases: 8. The CDR3 runs 16 residues. Germline loops: CDR1 LNHNV, CDR2 YYDKDF (reference sequence). The CDR3 bases are TGTGCCACCAGCAGAGTACGTGGCGGGAGGGTTGATACGCAGTATTTT. This codes for CATSRVRGGRVDTQYF.

The chain combines TRBV28 with TRBJ1-5; D remains unclear. CDR3 size: 16 residues. The germline V gene has CDR1 MDHEN and CDR2 SYDVKM. Trimming took 2 bases from V and 1 from J, leaving 12 bases between them. In DNA form, the CDR3 reads TGTGCCAGCAGTTTAAGTACCGGAGGGAGCAATCAGCCCCAGCATTTT. This codes for CASSLSTGGSNQPQHF.

The V and J genes are TRBV4-1 and TRBJ2-7; TRBD2 matches at 9 bases. The CDR3 runs to 20 residues. Trimming took 3 bases from V and 5 from J; bases not matched to a gene: 23. Germline V gives CDR1 MGHRA, CDR2 YSYEKL. CDR3 residues: CASSHLRPPRLADLPNEQYF. CDR3 sequence (DNA): TGCGCCAGCAGCCATCTCCGCCCCCCCCGACTAGCGGACCTACCCAACGAGCAGTACTTC.

This chain joins TRBV7-6 and TRBJ2-2, with D maybe TRBD2 (5 bases). Trimming stripped 5 bases from V and 6 bases from J, with 13 bases between. The germline V gene has CDR1 SGHVS and CDR2 FNYEAQ. The CDR3 has 14 residues. The CDR3 DNA is TGTGCCAGCAGCGCGGACTTTGTGGCCGGGGAGCTGTTTTTT. Encoded protein: CASSADFVAGELFF.

The rearrangement uses TRBV6-6 and TRBJ2-3; maybe TRBD1 (5 bases). The CDR3 is 16 residues long. V lost 4 bases and J lost 6, with 20 bases in between. From germline, CDR1 is MNHNY and CDR2 SVGAGI (reference sequence). For the CDR3, the DNA is TGTGCCAGCAGTTCACAGACAGTTGTCGGTATTGATACGCAGTATTTT. Translated: CASSSQTVVGIDTQYF.

This chain joins TRBV7-2 and TRBJ2-3, with a tentative D call TRBD2 (6 bases). The CDR3 contains 15 residues. Trimming cost V 0 bases and J 10 bases, with 17 bases left between them. Germline loops: CDR1 SGHTA, CDR2 FQGNSA. For the CDR3, the DNA is TGTGCCAGCAGCTTAGCACCCGCCCGGGGGTTACCGCAGTATTTT. Its protein product is CASSLAPARGLPQYF. The full variable domain, its missing parts supplied by reference TRBV7-2 and TRBJ2-3, is GAGVSQSPSNKVTEKGKDVELRCDPISGHTALYWYRQSLGQGLEFLIYFQGNSAPDKSGLPSDRFSAERTGGSVSTLTIQRTQQEDSAVYLCASSLAPARGLPQYFGPGTRLTVL.